This entry concerns a single T cell receptor beta chain. The target antigen is unknown. Germline lookup yields CDR1 ENHRY and CDR2 SYGVKD. The CDR3 consists of 13 residues. Trimming at V came to 9 bases and at J to 5 bases, leaving 8 bases not matched to a gene. Genomic DNA (from each subset) was split evenly across several immunoSEQ plates. Clones were sequenced by immunoSEQ multiplex PCR, and TCRdb holds only the in-frame ones, with some missing. The sample shows about 1 million clones, approximately 68% of them seen only once. This sample stems from a study of shared clonotypes between healthy human individuals. About the study: Each donor's CD4 naive and CD4 memory cells filled three plates apiece, CD8 naive two, and CD8 memory one. Study outcomes and limitations: Relative to their counterparts shared across all four donors, non-shared clonotypes exhibited diminished generation probabilities. There were few donors, and this limited the genetic and exposure-history diversity represented.

This TCR was sampled from a man between 18 and 35 years old in good health. Sequencing used memory CD4+ T cells sorted from blood. Subset described: CD45RA-negative fraction. The rearrangement joins TRBV10-3 to TRBJ2-7; 9 nucleotides match TRBD2. Written as DNA, the CDR3 is TGTGCCATTACTAGCGGGCTTAGGAACGAGCAGTACTTC. Amino acids: CAITSGLRNEQYF.